The 31 T cell receptor beta chains in this list originate from one sample, sequenced in a study of T cells in Graves' hyperthyroidism and ophthalmopathy. Regions amplified from RNA transcripts were the TCR beta CDR3 regions. HTBI primers were the set used in a first-round RT-PCR of the TCR CDR3. TCRdb reanalysed the multiplex PCR reads using MiXCR and keeps one entry per CDR3 protein. The data hold 730,000 or so distinct CDR3 sequences, with approximately 18% observed a single time. Sequencing input: blood. The source of these receptors is a woman aged 50 to 65 with Graves' hyperthyroidism that later progressed to Graves' ophthalmopathy.

This clonotype was counted a few times. The rearrangement joins TRBV4-2 to TRBJ2-1; no definite D call. Germline V gives CDR1 LGHNA, CDR2 YNFKEQ. V was shortened by 4 bases and J by 1 base, with 14 bases between the two germline ends. The CDR3 sequence is 16 residues long. In DNA form, the CDR3 reads TGTGCCAGCAGCCTCCTCGGCAGTCGATCCTACAATGAGCAGTTCTTC. Protein product: CASSLLGSRSYNEQFF.

This clonotype was counted many times. The chain combines TRBV20-1 with TRBJ1-1; a weak D match, TRBD1 (5 bases). Germline CDR1 and CDR2: DFQATT and SNEGSKA (reference sequence). The CDR3 consists of 15 residues. Trimming took 0 bases from V and 0 from J, leaving 11 bases between them. CDR3 nucleotides: TGCAGTGCTAGAGATGGGGGATCAATGAACACTGAAGCTTTCTTT. Encoded protein: CSARDGGSMNTEAFF.

This clonotype was counted only a few times. The rearrangement uses TRBV10-2 and TRBJ2-2; D gene ambiguous. This CDR3 region has 13 residues. The V end was cut by 6 bases, the J end by 2 bases, with 7 bases between. Germline V CDR1 and CDR2: WSHSY, SAAADI. CDR3: CASRQPNTGELFF. The CDR3 coding sequence is TGCGCCAGCAGACAGCCCAACACCGGGGAGCTGTTTTTT.

This clonotype occurred a few times. The V and J genes are TRBV27 and TRBJ1-5; D remains unclear. The CDR3 has 14 residues. V lost 1 base, J lost 4 bases, and 8 bases lay in between. Germline V CDR1 and CDR2: MNHEY, SMNVEV (reference sequence). The CDR3, as DNA: TGTGCCAGCAGTTTATATCCAGCAAATCAGCCCCAGCATTTT. Protein product: CASSLYPANQPQHF.

This clonotype was found a few times. This chain uses TRBV15 with TRBJ2-3, with no clear D. Deletions cut 6 bases from V and 3 bases from J, with 7 bases between. The CDR3 is 12 amino acids. CDR1 and CDR2 (germline): LNHNV, YYDKDF (reference sequence). The DNA of the CDR3 is TGTGCCACCAGGGCAGTAACAGATACGCAGTATTTT. Translating it yields CATRAVTDTQYF. Complete variable domain (other parts from reference TRBV15 and TRBJ2-3): DAMVIQNPRYQVTQFGKPVTLSCSQTLNHNVMYWYQQKSSQAPKLLFHYYDKDFNNEADTPDNFQSRRPNTSFCFLDIRSPGLGDTAMYLCATRAVTDTQYFGPGTRLTVL.

This chain joins TRBV7-6 and TRBJ2-5; TRBD1 agrees at 8 bases. Germline V lookup: CDR1 SGHVS, CDR2 FNYEAQ. Losses at the gene ends were 1 base for V and 5 bases for J; bases not matched to a gene: 6. The CDR3 loop spans 15 amino acids. The CDR3 DNA reads TGTGCCAGCAGCTTAGTGGACAGGGTGGGGGAGACCCAGTACTTC. Translated, it gives CASSLVDRVGETQYF.

This clonotype has ten or more counts. The chain is built from TRBV5-1 and TRBJ2-3, with 8 bases that match TRBD2. Trimming took 4 bases from V and 4 from J; bases not matched to a gene: 8. Germline loops: CDR1 SGHRS, CDR2 YFSETQ. This CDR3 contains 15 residues. CDR3 amino acids: CASSTGGGFPDTQYF. For the CDR3, the DNA is TGCGCCAGCAGCACCGGGGGGGGGTTCCCAGATACGCAGTATTTT.

The V gene is TRBV10-3, the J gene TRBJ1-1; no firm D call. Trimming pared 0 bases from V and 5 bases from J, leaving 10 bases between. Germline CDR1 reads ENHRY; CDR2 reads SYGVKD. The CDR3 is 14 amino acids. DNA for the CDR3: TGTGCCATCAGTGAGTCGAGGGAAATAACTGAAGCTTTCTTT. Protein: CAISESREITEAFF.

This clonotype was observed a few times. A read error may produce the germline difference seen at one junction end. The rearrangement uses TRBV6-2 or TRBV6-3 and TRBJ1-5; D possibly corresponds to TRBD1 (5 bases). Germline loops: CDR1 MNHEY, CDR2 SVGEGT. The length of the CDR3 is 15 residues. DNA for the CDR3: TGTGCCGGCAGTGCCGACAGTTGGGGTCATCAGCCCCAGCATTTT. It codes for CAGSADSWGHQPQHF.

This clonotype appeared a few times. The gene calls are TRBV3-1 and TRBJ2-4; TRBD2 aligns across 8 bases. This CDR3 is 15 amino acids long. The V gene end was trimmed by 4 bases and the J gene end by 8 bases; junction bases not matched to a gene: 10. Germline V gives CDR1 LGHDT, CDR2 YNNKEL (reference sequence). The CDR3 nucleotides read TGTGCCAGCAGCCTTGGTCGGCGGGGGGATTACATTCAGTACTTC. Its translation: CASSLGRRGDYIQYF.

The J gene is TRBJ2-1, the V gene TRBV9; TRBD2 matches at 12 bases. CDR3 length equals 16 residues. Germline CDR1 and CDR2: SGDLS and YYNGEE. V lost 0 bases and J lost 9; bases outside the gene matches: 7. CDR3 coding DNA: TGTGCCAGCAGCGTAGCACCTAGCGGGGGGGCCGGTGAGCAGTTCTTC. The encoded protein is CASSVAPSGGAGEQFF.

This clonotype was detected ten times or more. This chain connects TRBV29-1 to TRBJ1-2; 8 nucleotides align to TRBD1. After removal of 6 bases from V and 7 bases from J, the junction contained 4 bases not matched to a gene. CDR3 size: 11 residues. The germline V gene has CDR1 SQVTM and CDR2 ANQGSEA. The CDR3 reads CSVSTGGGYTF. CDR3 coding DNA: TGCAGCGTCTCAACAGGGGGTGGCTACACCTTC.

Ten or more counts support this clonotype. The junction departs from the called germline gene at one end, perhaps through a read error. The chain uses TRBV3-1 and TRBJ2-6, with 7 nucleotides matching TRBD2. Germline V gene sequence: CDR1 LGHDT, CDR2 YNNKEL (reference sequence). The CDR3 has 13 amino acids. The CDR3 DNA sequence: TGTGCCAGCAGCCCCCCGGGGGGCAACGTCCTGACTTTC. Its protein product is CASSPPGGNVLTF.

This clonotype was counted only a few times. The rearrangement links TRBV3-1 to TRBJ2-5, with 7 bases matching TRBD1. Looked up from germline, CDR1 is LGHDT and CDR2 is YNNKEL (reference sequence). V trimming: 1 base; J trimming: 4 bases; junction bases outside the gene matches: 6. This CDR3 has 15 amino acids. The CDR3 sequence: CASSQVGGQRETQYF. The CDR3 DNA sequence: TGTGCCAGCAGCCAAGTTGGGGGACAGCGAGAGACCCAGTACTTC.

The CDR3 reads CSVRVAGASYEQYF. DNA for the CDR3: TGCAGCGTCCGCGTAGCGGGGGCCTCCTACGAGCAGTACTTC. This chain uses TRBV29-1 with TRBJ2-7; 9 bases line up with TRBD2. The junction had 6 bases not matched to a gene; V was cut back by 6 bases and J by 0 bases. CDR3 length: 14 amino acids. The V gene's germline CDR1 is SQVTM and CDR2 ANQGSEA.

A few counts support this clonotype. This chain connects TRBV2 to TRBJ1-1; TRBD1 might be the D (5 bases). V was pared by 3 bases and J by 5 bases, with 10 bases between. The CDR3 is made up of 13 amino acids. CDR1 is SNHLY and CDR2 is FYNNEI in the germline V gene. The CDR3 spells CASSDGGGTEAFF. CDR3 coding DNA: TGTGCCAGCAGTGATGGGGGGGGGACTGAAGCTTTCTTT. Full variable domain (remainder filled in from reference TRBV2 and TRBJ1-1): EPEVTQTPSHQVTQMGQEVILRCVPISNHLYFYWYRQILGQKVEFLVSFYNNEISEKSEIFDDQFSVERPDGSNFTLKIRSTKLEDSAMYFCASSDGGGTEAFFGQGTRLTVV.

V gene TRBV5-1 combines with J gene TRBJ2-3, with TRBD1 matching 11 bases. Germline CDR1 SGHRS, CDR2 YFSETQ. V gave up 2 bases and J gave up 6 bases; unmatched junction bases: 11. The length of the CDR3 is 17 residues. The CDR3 DNA reads TGCGCCAGCAGCTTTGGACAGGGGGCCGCTTCCAGCGATACGCAGTATTTT. It specifies CASSFGQGAASSDTQYF.

The V and J genes are TRBV6-1 and TRBJ2-2, with a possible D match to TRBD2 (6 bases). There are 16 residues in the CDR3. Germline V gene data show CDR1 as MNHNS and CDR2 as SASEGT. Trimming stripped 3 bases from V and 0 bases from J, with 11 bases between. The CDR3 region has the DNA TGTGCCAGCAGTGATGCAACGGGGGCGAACACCGGGGAGCTGTTTTTT. Translated: CASSDATGANTGELFF.

In this sample, this clonotype turned up a few times. The genes are TRBV9 and TRBJ2-3; tentatively, D is TRBD2 (6 bases). Germline values: CDR1 SGDLS, CDR2 YYNGEE. The V and J ends lost 0 bases and 1 base respectively, with 9 bases between them. This CDR3 is built from 15 residues. CDR3 in DNA: TGTGCCAGCAGCGTAGAGGCTAGCGGCACAGATACGCAGTATTTT. Translated, it gives CASSVEASGTDTQYF.

The rearrangement links TRBV5-6 to TRBJ1-2, with no clear D. Trimming left V 5 bases short and J 3 bases short, with 14 bases between. Germline V gene lookup returns CDR1 SGHDT and CDR2 YYEEEE. The CDR3 extends over 14 amino acids. The CDR3: CASRLQSTDYGYTF. In nucleotides, the CDR3 is TGTGCCAGCAGACTGCAATCTACTGACTATGGCTACACCTTC.

The chain is built from TRBV6-1 and TRBJ2-1, with 10 bases matching TRBD2. With V trimmed by 8 bases and J by 8 bases, 15 bases remained unmatched. This CDR3 comprises 16 residues. Germline V lookup: CDR1 MNHNS, CDR2 SASEGT. CDR3 protein: CASATSGLFRGDEQFF. CDR3 DNA sequence: TGTGCCAGCGCGACTAGCGGGTTATTCAGGGGCGATGAGCAGTTCTTC.

This sequence joins TRBV10-1 and TRBJ1-1; TRBD1 agrees at 9 bases. The germline CDR1 and CDR2 sequences are WNHNN and SYGVQD (reference sequence). The V and J ends lost 0 bases and 4 bases, in that order; junction bases with no gene match: 6. The CDR3 extends over 16 amino acids. CDR3 residues: CASSESGGQGTTEAFF. CDR3 in DNA: TGCGCCAGCAGTGAGTCGGGAGGACAGGGGACCACTGAAGCTTTCTTT.

This chain connects TRBV4-1 to TRBJ1-2; no clear D. The V and J ends lost 1 base and 5 bases respectively, with 14 bases between them. CDR1 is MGHRA, CDR2 YSYEKL, per germline. The CDR3 runs 15 residues. This CDR3 is CASSQGPDPGYGYTF. The CDR3 region has the DNA TGCGCCAGCAGCCAAGGCCCAGACCCTGGATATGGCTACACCTTC.

This chain links TRBV4-1 with TRBJ1-5; D not resolved. Germline CDR1 reads MGHRA; CDR2 reads YSYEKL. V was cut by 0 bases and J by 10 bases, with 13 bases left in between. The CDR3 consists of 14 residues. The CDR3 here is CASSQESQSGPQHF. In DNA, the CDR3 is TGCGCCAGCAGCCAAGAGAGCCAATCGGGCCCCCAGCATTTT.

Of note for this clonotype: A read error may account for a junction end that differs from germline. The V gene is TRBV12-3 or TRBV12-4, the J gene TRBJ1-4; D is unclear. The CDR3 has 15 residues. The CDR3 protein is CASSLIGRDNEKLLF. DNA for the CDR3: TGTGCCAGCAGTTTGATTGGGAGGGATAATGAAAAACTGCTTTTT.

This clonotype was counted ten times or more. The chain couples TRBV7-3 to TRBJ2-3; no reliable D call. V lost 4 bases to trimming and J lost 4 bases, with 6 bases between them. The CDR3 covers 12 residues. CDR1 SGHTA and CDR2 FQGTGA come from the germline V gene. In DNA, the CDR3 is TGTGCCAGCAGCTCCCTAGCAGATACGCAGTATTTT. It yields the protein CASSSLADTQYF.

This clonotype was counted only a few times. The J gene is TRBJ1-1, the V gene TRBV7-9; D may be TRBD1 (5 bases). The CDR3 extends over 12 amino acids. Trimming took 6 bases from V and 6 from J, leaving 11 bases between them. Germline CDR1 and CDR2: SEHNR and FQNEAQ (reference sequence). The chain's CDR3 is CASRLVGAEAFF. DNA for the CDR3: TGTGCCAGCAGACTCGTGGGGGCTGAAGCTTTCTTT.

The chain employs TRBV7-6 and TRBJ1-6, with D perhaps TRBD1 (6 bases). V was shortened by 0 bases and J by 7 bases, with 10 bases between the two germline ends. CDR3 length: 15 residues. CDR1 and CDR2 from the germline V gene are SGHVS and FNYEAQ. CDR3 nucleotides: TGTGCCAGCAGCTTAGCGAATGGGGGCAATTCACCCCTCCACTTT. Translation: CASSLANGGNSPLHF.

At least ten counts were recorded for this clonotype. This chain links TRBV6-1 with TRBJ2-7; D remains ambiguous. CDR3 size: 17 residues. Germline V gene sequence: CDR1 MNHNS, CDR2 SASEGT. The V gene lost 1 base and the J gene lost 1 base, with 17 bases spanning the gap. CDR3 sequence reads: CASSEVSAQNPSYEQYF. CDR3 DNA: TGTGCCAGCAGTGAAGTCTCGGCACAAAACCCTTCCTACGAGCAGTACTTC.

This clonotype was seen ten or more times. In nucleotides, the CDR3 is TGTGCCAGCAGTCCTGAGGGACAGGGGAATCAGCCCCAGCATTTT. Translated, it gives CASSPEGQGNQPQHF. The chain employs TRBV27 and TRBJ1-5; TRBD1 matches 10 bases. There are 15 residues in the CDR3. The germline gives CDR1 MNHEY, CDR2 SMNVEV (reference sequence). V shed 5 bases and J 4 bases; nucleotides not matched to a gene: 5.

The J gene is TRBJ2-1, the V gene TRBV6-6, with 7 bases that match TRBD1. The CDR3 runs to 14 residues. Germline V gene lookup returns CDR1 MNHNY and CDR2 SVGAGI (reference sequence). V shed 2 bases and J 7 bases; nucleotides not matched to a gene: 5. The CDR3 loop is CASSYPDRENEQFF. In nucleotides, the CDR3 is TGTGCCAGCAGTTACCCTGACAGGGAGAATGAGCAGTTCTTC.